Presented here are 22 T cell receptor beta chains from one specimen sequenced in a study of blood T cell repertoires in COVID-19. TCRdb keeps only in-frame clones here, not all; method: immunoSEQ multiplex PCR. The data hold hundreds of thousands of clones, with roughly three quarters observed a single time. Sample: peripheral blood. These receptors all come from a middle-aged woman with active or convalescent COVID-19.

The chain is built from TRBV27 and TRBJ2-2; D might be TRBD1 (6 bases). CDR1 is MNHEY and CDR2 is SMNVEV in the germline V gene (reference sequence). V lost 6 bases, J lost 2 bases, and 10 bases lay in between. CDR3 length: 14 residues. CDR3 nucleotide sequence: TGTGCCAGCAGCCGGACAGATAACACCGGGGAGCTGTTTTTT. Residues: CASSRTDNTGELFF.

V gene TRBV5-1 combines with J gene TRBJ1-1, with no clear D. The CDR3 length is 13 residues. V lost 4 bases to trimming and J lost 5 bases, with 12 bases between them. In germline, CDR1 is SGHRS, CDR2 YFSETQ. CDR3 protein: CASSTKLLTEAFF. Here the CDR3 DNA reads TGCGCCAGCAGCACCAAACTGTTGACTGAAGCTTTCTTT.

This clone has more than one count but fewer than ten. The rearrangement uses TRBV15 and TRBJ1-1; no reliable D call. Trimming stripped 3 bases from V and 0 bases from J, with 17 bases between. CDR3 length: 17 residues. Germline CDR1 and CDR2: LNHNV and YYDKDF (reference sequence). CDR3 protein: CATSRGSILGLNTEAFF. CDR3 coding DNA: TGTGCCACCAGCAGGGGCAGTATTCTGGGCTTGAACACTGAAGCTTTCTTT.

The chain is built from TRBV5-6 and TRBJ2-2; 8 bases line up with TRBD1. The germline gives CDR1 SGHDT, CDR2 YYEEEE. This CDR3 is built from 16 residues. V was pared by 4 bases and J by 0 bases, with 5 bases of the junction left unmatched. CDR3 sequence: CASSGPGGANTGELFF. The CDR3 nucleotides are TGTGCCAGCAGCGGGCCAGGGGGCGCGAACACCGGGGAGCTGTTTTTT. Complete variable domain (other parts from reference TRBV5-6 and TRBJ2-2): DAGVTQSPTHLIKTRGQQVTLRCSPKSGHDTVSWYQQALGQGPQFIFQYYEEEERQRGNFPDRFSGHQFPNYSSELNVNALLLGDSALYLCASSGPGGANTGELFFGEGSRLTVL.

In regard to this clone: Different DNA sequences within this sample yield the same CDR3. The V and J genes are TRBV12-3 or TRBV12-4 and TRBJ2-5; no clear D. Trimming cost V 2 bases and J 4 bases, with 2 bases left between them. The CDR3 has 11 amino acids. The CDR3 is CASSLRETQYF. The CDR3 nucleotides read TGTGCCAGCAGTTTACGAGAGACCCAGTACTTC.

This clone appeared a single time. V is TRBV7-3 and J is TRBJ2-3; D remains unclear. The CDR3 is 13 residues long. V was cut by 0 bases and J by 8 bases, with 9 bases left in between. In germline, CDR1 is SGHTA, CDR2 FQGTGA. The CDR3 region is CASSLTVRGTQYF. The CDR3 nucleotides are TGTGCCAGCAGCTTAACAGTCCGAGGTACGCAGTATTTT.

V usage is TRBV14 and J usage is TRBJ2-7; 11 bases are a match to TRBD1. The CDR3 is 17 amino acids. The V gene end was trimmed by 4 bases and the J gene end by 7 bases; junction bases not matched to a gene: 15. Germline-derived CDR1 and CDR2 are SGHDN and FVKESK. CDR3 DNA sequence: TGTGCCAGCAGCCTCCGTTTCGTCGGGACAGGGGGTTATGAGCAGTACTTC. It is translated as CASSLRFVGTGGYEQYF.

The chain combines TRBV3-1 (or the pseudogene TRBV3-2) with TRBJ1-6; D is undetermined. Germline CDR1 reads LGHDT; CDR2 reads YNNKEL (reference sequence). With 4 bases removed from V and 4 bases from J, the gap between germline ends came to 11 bases. The CDR3 totals 15 residues. The CDR3 coding sequence is TGTGCCAGCAGCCCCTCTAGCGGATATAATTCACCCCTCCACTTT. This sequence encodes CASSPSSGYNSPLHF.

V is TRBV7-9 and J is TRBJ1-2; 11 positions agree with TRBD1. The V gene end was trimmed by 3 bases and the J gene end by 4 bases; junction bases not matched to a gene: 4. The CDR3 is 15 amino acids. Germline CDR1 and CDR2: SEHNR and FQNEAQ (reference sequence). The CDR3 sequence: CASSLDRGLSYGYTF. The CDR3 nucleotides are TGTGCCAGCAGCTTGGACAGGGGGCTTAGCTATGGCTACACCTTC. The variable domain in full, completed from reference TRBV7-9 and TRBJ1-2, reads DTGVSQNPRHKITKRGQNVTFRCDPISEHNRLYWYRQTLGQGPEFLTYFQNEAQLEKSRLLSDRFSAERPKGSFSTLEIQRTEQGDSAMYLCASSLDRGLSYGYTFGSGTRLTVV.

The chain links TRBV20-1 to TRBJ1-2, with 9 bases lining up with TRBD1. The CDR3 extends over 11 amino acids. J was trimmed by 8 bases and V by 7 bases; bases with no gene match: 5. Germline assignment: CDR1 DFQATT and CDR2 SNEGSKA (reference sequence). Here the CDR3 DNA reads TGCAGTGGGGGGACAGGGCAGGGCTACACCTTC. It yields the protein CSGGTGQGYTF.

The rearrangement uses TRBV5-5 and TRBJ1-5, with no clear D. CDR1 is SGHKS and CDR2 is YYEKEE in the germline V gene (reference sequence). The length of the CDR3 is 14 residues. Trimming removed 0 bases at V and 1 base at J, with 5 bases between. The CDR3 DNA is TGTGCCAGCAGCTTGGGCAGGAGCAATCAGCCCCAGCATTTT. Its translation: CASSLGRSNQPQHF. Full variable domain (rest looked up from reference TRBV5-5 and TRBJ1-5): DAGVTQSPTHLIKTRGQQVTLRCSPISGHKSVSWYQQVLGQGPQFIFQYYEKEERGRGNFPDRFSARQFPNYSSELNVNALLLGDSALYLCASSLGRSNQPQHFGDGTRLSIL.

The genes are TRBV11-2 and TRBJ1-1; TRBD1 might be the D (5 bases). The CDR3 has 13 residues. Germline loops: CDR1 SGHAT, CDR2 FQNNGV. V lost 2 bases, J lost 5 bases, and 9 bases lay in between. CDR3 residues: CASSLRGLTEAFF. Here the CDR3 DNA reads TGTGCCAGCAGCTTAAGGGGATTGACTGAAGCTTTCTTT.

The chain couples TRBV10-3 to TRBJ1-1; D not certain. Germline CDR1 reads ENHRY; CDR2 reads SYGVKD. Trimming left V 2 bases short and J 4 bases short, with 8 bases between. This CDR3 is 13 amino acids long. The DNA for the CDR3 is TGTGCCATCAGTGAGCTCCGGGGCACTGAAGCTTTCTTT. It codes for CAISELRGTEAFF.

This chain connects TRBV4-2 to TRBJ1-1; D unclear. Trimming removed 4 bases from V and 3 bases from J, with 18 bases in between. CDR1 and CDR2 (germline): LGHNA, YNFKEQ. The length of the CDR3 is 16 residues. The CDR3 DNA sequence: TGTGCCAGCAGCCCGATGCGGGCCACGTCTTACACTGAAGCTTTCTTT. This translates into CASSPMRATSYTEAFF.

This clone was found a few times. In the same sample, other DNA sequences code for this CDR3. This sequence joins TRBV12-3 or TRBV12-4 and TRBJ2-7; a weak D match, TRBD2 (6 bases). V shed 3 bases and J shed 5 bases, with 11 bases lying between them. CDR3 size: 13 residues. CDR3 bases: TGTGCCAGCAGTTTTGGAGGGGCGGACGAGCAGTACGTC. Translated: CASSFGGADEQYV.

The gene calls are TRBV23-1 and TRBJ1-2; D is unclear. TRBV23-1 is an open reading frame, and its role is uncertain. The V end lost 7 bases, the J end lost 13 bases, and 13 bases lay between the germline ends. The CDR3 covers 10 residues. The CDR3 sequence is CASNGVSSTF. CDR3 nucleotide sequence: TGCGCCAGCAACGGGGTGAGTAGCACCTTC.

The chain links TRBV7-9 to TRBJ1-1; D ambiguous. This CDR3 is built from 18 residues. Trimming pared 5 bases from V and 3 bases from J, leaving 25 bases between. The germline gives CDR1 SEHNR, CDR2 FQNEAQ (reference sequence). CDR3 sequence (DNA): TGTGCCAGCAGCCCTCGTGCGGGTAGCACGGCTGGTTACACTGAAGCTTTCTTT. Amino acids: CASSPRAGSTAGYTEAFF.

This clone came up once. The chain employs TRBV7-9 and TRBJ1-2, with D perhaps matching TRBD1 (6 bases). Germline V CDR1 and CDR2: SEHNR, FQNEAQ (reference sequence). V lost 5 bases, J lost 0 bases, and 13 bases lay in between. CDR3 length: 15 residues. The CDR3 reads CASSQTAGANYGYTF. CDR3 sequence (DNA): TGTGCCAGCAGCCAAACGGCAGGGGCTAACTATGGCTACACCTTC.

The sample holds one count of this clone. The chain uses TRBV18 and TRBJ2-2; D call uncertain. The CDR3 has 13 residues. The germline V gene encodes CDR1 KGHSH and CDR2 LQKENI. V lost 3 bases and J 4 bases, leaving 6 bases between the germline ends. CDR3 residues: CASSPLRTGELFF. CDR3 DNA sequence: TGTGCCAGCTCACCTCTCCGCACCGGGGAGCTGTTTTTT.

This chain uses TRBV6-4 with TRBJ1-5; D may be TRBD1 (6 bases). V shed 2 bases and J shed 1 base, with 33 bases lying between them. Looked up from germline, CDR1 is MRHNA and CDR2 is SNTAGT. The CDR3 extends over 23 amino acids. Here the CDR3 reads CASSDPRNPRTVLRQESNQPQHF. CDR3 bases: TGTGCCAGCAGTGACCCCCGCAACCCCCGGACAGTTTTAAGACAGGAGAGCAATCAGCCCCAGCATTTT.

The chain employs TRBV7-9 and TRBJ1-6; D call uncertain. Germline CDR1 SEHNR, CDR2 FQNEAQ (reference sequence). Trimming removed 1 base at V and 5 bases at J, with 6 bases between. CDR3 length: 14 amino acids. The CDR3 nucleotides are TGTGCCAGCAGCTTAGGTCAGAATAATTCACCCCTCCACTTT. It specifies CASSLGQNNSPLHF. The full variable domain, rest sourced from reference TRBV7-9 and TRBJ1-6, is DTGVSQNPRHKITKRGQNVTFRCDPISEHNRLYWYRQTLGQGPEFLTYFQNEAQLEKSRLLSDRFSAERPKGSFSTLEIQRTEQGDSAMYLCASSLGQNNSPLHFGNGTRLTVT.

Remarks on this clone: The same CDR3 is also encoded by other DNA sequences in this sample. V usage is TRBV3-1 (or the pseudogene TRBV3-2) and J usage is TRBJ2-3, with D possibly matching TRBD2 (5 bases). The CDR3 has 14 residues. The V and J ends lost 0 bases and 3 bases respectively, with 7 bases between them. Germline CDR1 LGHDT, CDR2 YNNKEL (reference sequence). The CDR3 nucleotides read TGTGCCAGCAGCCAAGACCCGGGGACAGATACGCAGTATTTT. Translating gives CASSQDPGTDTQYF.